This T cell receptor beta chain comes out of a study of T cell repertoires in cytomegalovirus infection. Study summary: Recently identified HLA-C-restricted and well-studied HLA-B-restricted CMV epitopes were used. Whole-study results and caveats: CMV-specific TCR beta clonotypes restricted by HLA-C dominated the ex vivo response.

On this clonotype itself: Its antigen is undetermined.

With V trimmed by 4 bases and J by 4 bases, 6 bases remained unmatched. Per germline, CDR1 DFQATT and CDR2 SNEGSKA (reference sequence). The CDR3 loop spans 13 amino acids. TCRdb re-derived calls from the reads in MiXCR, one entry per CDR3 protein. The repertoire holds around 710,000 distinct CDR3 sequences, with about 28% as singletons. The sequencing here drew on cultured CD8+ T cells from PBMCs, taken from culture after CMV antigen stimulation. V is TRBV20-1 and J is TRBJ2-7; 8 bases line up with TRBD1. The receptor was derived from a human donor in good health (CMV status not recorded). Some clones in this sample may be carry-over from other donors' samples. The CDR3 bases are TGCAGTGCTACAGGGGGCCTTTGGTACGAGCAGTACTTC. It specifies CSATGGLWYEQYF.